The 26 T cell receptor beta chains listed next were all sequenced from one sample in a study of Ad26.COV2.S vaccination and SARS-CoV-2 variants. Profiling relied on immunoSEQ multiplex PCR, and the TCRdb table lists in-frame clones only, not all of them. The sample records a few hundred thousand clones, about 83% being singletons. Documented treatment: roughly 19 received Ad26.COV2.S at low or high dose, single or two shots; five or six received placebo; per-sample allocation not given. Repertoires come from day 63 after the first vaccine or placebo injection. The specimen was peripheral blood, collected in a trial of Ad26.COV2.S vaccine versus placebo. These TCRs come from a person between 18 and 65 years old who received the Ad26.COV2.S COVID-19 vaccine or a placebo.

J is TRBJ2-7 and V is TRBV5-4, with 8 bases lining up with TRBD2. The CDR3 consists of 13 residues. CDR1 is SGHNT and CDR2 is YYREEE in the germline V gene (reference sequence). V trimming: 2 bases; J trimming: 6 bases; junction bases outside the gene matches: 4. DNA for the CDR3: TGTGCCAGCAGCTTCGGGGGGGCGGGCGAGCAGTACTTC. Its protein is CASSFGGAGEQYF.

The V call is TRBV5-1, the J call TRBJ1-4, with no clear D. Looked up from germline, CDR1 is SGHRS and CDR2 is YFSETQ. This CDR3 region has 15 residues. Trimming removed 3 bases from V and 7 bases from J, with 16 bases in between. In DNA, the CDR3 is TGCGCCAGCAGCTCGGTGGGTCTCACGGGTGAAAAACTGTTTTTT. This codes for CASSSVGLTGEKLFF.

The CDR3 DNA is TGCGCCAGCAGCTTGGATACCGGGGTTAATTCACCCCTCCACTTT. Its translation is CASSLDTGVNSPLHF. This rearrangement joins TRBV5-1 to TRBJ1-6; D remains ambiguous. This CDR3 region has 15 residues. Trimming shortened V by 0 bases and J by 6 bases, and 10 bases separated the two germline ends. CDR1 is SGHRS, CDR2 YFSETQ, per germline.

The chain uses TRBV4-2 and TRBJ2-3, with TRBD2 matching 8 bases. V gave up 0 bases and J gave up 5 bases; unmatched junction bases: 10. Germline lookup yields CDR1 LGHNA and CDR2 YNFKEQ. The CDR3 covers 17 residues. CDR3 loop: CASSQDGAAGDRDTQYF. CDR3 sequence (DNA): TGTGCCAGCAGCCAAGATGGGGCAGCGGGAGACAGAGATACGCAGTATTTT.

This chain connects TRBV9 to TRBJ1-2; 7 bases agree with TRBD1. Trimming took 4 bases from V and 4 from J; bases not matched to a gene: 7. Germline CDR1 reads SGDLS; CDR2 reads YYNGEE. CDR3 length equals 14 residues. The CDR3 DNA follows: TGTGCCAGCAGCACATCAGGGGGGAGCTATGGCTACACCTTC. Translation gives CASSTSGGSYGYTF.

For this clone: Other nucleotide sequences in the sample specify the same CDR3. The chain links TRBV19 to TRBJ2-7; perhaps TRBD1 as D (6 bases). Between the trimmed V and J ends, which lost 4 bases and 3 bases, there was a span of 10 bases. Germline loops: CDR1 LNHDA, CDR2 SQIVND (reference sequence). This CDR3 spans 13 amino acids. CDR3: CASSSGQNYEQYF. CDR3 bases: TGTGCCAGTAGTAGCGGACAGAACTACGAGCAGTACTTC.

The chain recombines TRBV29-1 with TRBJ1-1; D is ambiguous. Looked up from germline, CDR1 is SQVTM and CDR2 is ANQGSEA. V was trimmed by 4 bases and J by 5 bases, leaving 5 bases between them. This CDR3 has 10 residues. The CDR3 DNA is TGCAGCGTTGCGGTAACTGAAGCTTTCTTT. This encodes CSVAVTEAFF.

This chain uses TRBV19 with TRBJ1-1; D gene ambiguous. The V end was cut by 5 bases, the J end by 0 bases, with 10 bases between. Germline CDR1 is LNHDA and CDR2 is SQIVND (reference sequence). The length of the CDR3 is 14 residues. The CDR3 spells CASSVGLMNTEAFF. The CDR3 DNA is TGTGCCAGTAGTGTCGGGCTAATGAACACTGAAGCTTTCTTT.

The CDR3 loop is CASSGNRGYTEAFF. CDR3 DNA: TGTGCCAGCAGCGGTAACAGGGGATACACTGAAGCTTTCTTT. This chain uses TRBV11-2 with TRBJ1-1; the match to TRBD1 covers 7 bases. The CDR3 has 14 amino acids. Germline assignment: CDR1 SGHAT and CDR2 FQNNGV. V trimming: 5 bases; J trimming: 3 bases; junction bases outside the gene matches: 6.

The chain carries TRBV11-2 and TRBJ1-6; D may be TRBD1 (6 bases). V shed 2 bases and J shed 7 bases, with 12 bases lying between them. Germline V CDR1 and CDR2: SGHAT, FQNNGV. The CDR3 consists of 15 residues. CDR3 coding DNA: TGTGCCAGCAGCTTATGGGGGGCAGGGAATTCACCCCTCCACTTT. It translates to CASSLWGAGNSPLHF.

Only one count was recorded for this clone. V is TRBV5-6 and J is TRBJ1-2; a possible D gene is TRBD1 (5 bases). This CDR3 is built from 12 residues. The V gene lost 0 bases and the J gene lost 6 bases, with 6 bases spanning the gap. Germline V gives CDR1 SGHDT, CDR2 YYEEEE. The CDR3 sequence is CASSLGQNGYTF. DNA of the CDR3: TGTGCCAGCAGCTTGGGACAGAATGGCTACACCTTC.

The genes are TRBV12-5 and TRBJ1-1, with D perhaps matching TRBD1 (5 bases). The CDR3 has 14 residues. Germline V gene sequence: CDR1 LGHNT, CDR2 FRNRAP. The V and J ends lost 2 bases and 1 base respectively, with 8 bases between them. CDR3 protein: CASGLRGANTEAFF. As DNA, the CDR3 is TGTGCTAGTGGTTTGAGGGGAGCGAACACTGAAGCTTTCTTT. Looking up the rest from reference TRBV12-5 and TRBJ1-1 gives the full variable domain: DARVTQTPRHKVTEMGQEVTMRCQPILGHNTVFWYRQTMMQGLELLAYFRNRAPLDDSGMPKDRFSAEMPDATLATLKIQPSEPRDSAVYFCASGLRGANTEAFFGQGTRLTVV.

The chain is built from TRBV5-1 and TRBJ1-3; D remains ambiguous. The CDR3 is made up of 16 amino acids. In germline, CDR1 is SGHRS, CDR2 YFSETQ. V was cut by 0 bases and J by 0 bases, with 10 bases left in between. Here the CDR3 reads CASSLDPPSSGNTIYF. The CDR3 nucleotides are TGCGCCAGCAGCTTGGATCCCCCGAGCTCTGGAAACACCATATATTTT.

The rearrangement joins TRBV7-9 to TRBJ2-5; D may match TRBD1 or TRBD2 (5 bases each). The CDR3 totals 15 residues. Trimming removed 2 bases at V and 3 bases at J, with 13 bases between. Germline CDR1 SEHNR, CDR2 FQNEAQ (reference sequence). CDR3 loop: CASSLRQGVEETQYF. In DNA, the CDR3 is TGTGCCAGCAGCTTACGGCAGGGAGTCGAAGAGACCCAGTACTTC.

J is TRBJ2-7 and V is TRBV4-2, with D possibly TRBD2 on 6 matching bases. Per the germline V gene, CDR1 is LGHNA and CDR2 is YNFKEQ. V was shortened by 0 bases and J by 2 bases, with 20 bases between the two germline ends. The CDR3 covers 18 residues. In nucleotides, the CDR3 is TGTGCCAGCAGCCAAGATGAAAGTTTCGGGGGACTCACCTACGAGCAGTACTTC. As protein: CASSQDESFGGLTYEQYF.

In this sample, this clone turned up many times. The gene calls are TRBV6-5 and TRBJ1-1; a possible D gene is TRBD1 (5 bases). Trimming removed 6 bases from V and 3 bases from J, with 14 bases in between. CDR3 length equals 14 residues. CDR1 is MNHEY and CDR2 is SVGAGI in the germline V gene. The CDR3 here is CASSLLGGDTEAFF. CDR3 in DNA: TGTGCCAGCAGCCTACTGGGGGGGGACACTGAAGCTTTCTTT.

The V and J genes are TRBV29-1 and TRBJ2-3; no clear D. V lost 5 bases and J lost 6, with 12 bases in between. This CDR3 spans 12 amino acids. Per the germline V gene, CDR1 is SQVTM and CDR2 is ANQGSEA. The CDR3 DNA reads as TGCAGCGTTTCGGTGGCTAGGGATACGCAGTATTTT. It translates to CSVSVARDTQYF.

This chain uses TRBV18 with TRBJ1-3; 7 nucleotides agree with TRBD1. This CDR3 region has 15 residues. Losses at the gene ends were 8 bases for V and 0 bases for J; bases not matched to a gene: 7. Germline CDR1 is KGHSH and CDR2 is LQKENI. CDR3 loop: CASVPGQLSGNTIYF. The CDR3 bases are TGTGCCAGCGTTCCGGGACAGCTCTCTGGAAACACCATATATTTT.

The chain links TRBV4-3 to TRBJ1-6, with TRBD1 matching 8 bases. Germline CDR1 and CDR2: LGHNA and YSLEER. With 0 bases clipped from V and 6 bases from J, the junction kept 10 bases outside the gene matches. The CDR3 consists of 18 residues. CDR3 nucleotides: TGCGCCAGCAGCCAAGATCGGTCGCAGGGGGCTGTTAATTCACCCCTCCACTTT. It encodes CASSQDRSQGAVNSPLHF.

This chain joins TRBV6-1 and TRBJ2-5, with D maybe TRBD2 (5 bases). CDR1 MNHNS and CDR2 SASEGT come from the germline V gene. The V and J ends lost 3 bases and 2 bases respectively, with 7 bases between them. The CDR3 covers 13 residues. CDR3 loop: CASSDRLQETQYF. The CDR3 bases are TGTGCCAGCAGTGATAGACTACAAGAGACCCAGTACTTC.

This rearrangement joins TRBV19 to TRBJ1-2; perhaps TRBD1 as D (6 bases). The CDR3 covers 17 residues. CDR1 is LNHDA, CDR2 SQIVND, per germline (reference sequence). Trimming removed 0 bases at V and 3 bases at J, with 17 bases between. DNA of the CDR3: TGTGCCAGTAGTATAGAGGTTTGGCCAGGGGTAGACTATGGCTACACCTTC. Translation gives CASSIEVWPGVDYGYTF.

The gene calls are TRBV25-1 and TRBJ2-7; TRBD1 matches at 10 bases. The CDR3 consists of 14 residues. Germline V gene lookup returns CDR1 MGHDK and CDR2 SYGVNS. Trimming at V came to 6 bases and at J to 4 bases, leaving 6 bases not matched to a gene. CDR3 in amino acids: CASSWGTGEYEQYF. The CDR3 DNA reads TGTGCCAGCAGCTGGGGGACAGGGGAATACGAGCAGTACTTC.

This chain joins TRBV4-1 and TRBJ2-1; perhaps TRBD2 as D (6 bases). The CDR3 has 15 residues. The germline CDR1 and CDR2 sequences are MGHRA and YSYEKL. Deletions cut 4 bases from V and 5 bases from J, with 15 bases between. The CDR3 here is CASSRLALGDNEQFF. Written as DNA, the CDR3 is TGCGCCAGCAGCCGGCTAGCGTTAGGGGACAATGAGCAGTTCTTC.

The chain carries TRBV27 and TRBJ2-1; D is possibly TRBD2 (6 bases). V lost 6 bases and J 7 bases, leaving 16 bases between the germline ends. The germline V gene encodes CDR1 MNHEY and CDR2 SMNVEV (reference sequence). This CDR3 is built from 14 residues. The CDR3 is CASRTAGGGNEQFF. In nucleotides, the CDR3 is TGTGCCAGCAGGACTGCCGGGGGTGGGAATGAGCAGTTCTTC.

The rearrangement uses TRBV30 and TRBJ2-7; 8 positions match TRBD2. CDR3 length: 13 amino acids. Germline trimming cut 8 bases from V and 2 bases from J; bases unmatched to any gene: 8. CDR1 and CDR2 (germline): GTSNPN, SVGIG (reference sequence). DNA for the CDR3: TGTGCCGTCGAAAGCGGGAGCCCCTACGAGCAGTACTTC. Amino acid sequence: CAVESGSPYEQYF.

This chain links TRBV5-6 with TRBJ1-1; tentative D call: TRBD1 (6 bases). CDR1 and CDR2 (germline): SGHDT, YYEEEE. The V and J ends lost 0 bases and 11 bases respectively, with 14 bases between them. This CDR3 spans 13 amino acids. The CDR3 nucleotides are TGTGCCAGCAGCTTGGGGCAGGGGTTGTATGCTTTCTTT. This sequence encodes CASSLGQGLYAFF.